What follows is one T cell receptor (beta chain) and its context. Antigen unknown. The entry originates in a study of T cells expressing NK-cell markers. Study summary: In the group of eight sequenced donors, seven were HCMV-seropositive and one was seronegative. Points from the study as a whole: In a handful of donors, dominant clonotypes made up about 25-60.1% of CD3+CD56-NKG2C+ cells. Dominant NKG2C+ clonotypes accounted for about 1.0-7.0% of CD8+ T cells in more than 5 donors.

This CDR3 contains 13 residues. Per germline, CDR1 SQVTM and CDR2 ANQGSEA. A 5'RACE template switching approach incorporating UMIs was used to make TCR beta cDNA. TCRdb reprocessed the 5' RACE reads and keeps a single row for each CDR3 protein, giving no DNA. This sample contains 440,000 or so distinct CDR3 sequences. Material: blood T cells: a sorted CD56 or NKG2C T cell subset, CD4+ or CD8+ T cells, or bulk PBMC T cells (not recorded which). The receptor's source is a woman aged 18 to 75 in good health. The chain employs TRBV29-1 and TRBJ2-6; TCRdb gives TRBD1 as the D gene, but with no DNA this cannot be confirmed. Here the CDR3 reads CSAEQAGANVLTF.